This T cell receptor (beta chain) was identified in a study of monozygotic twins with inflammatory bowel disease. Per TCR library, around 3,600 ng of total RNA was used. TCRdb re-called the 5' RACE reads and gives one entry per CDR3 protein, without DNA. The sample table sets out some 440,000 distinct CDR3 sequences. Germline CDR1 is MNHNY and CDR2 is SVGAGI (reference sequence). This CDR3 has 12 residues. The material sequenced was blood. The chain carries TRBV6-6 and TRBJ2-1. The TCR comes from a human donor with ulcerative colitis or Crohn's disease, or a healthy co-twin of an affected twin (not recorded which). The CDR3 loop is CATSVWQDEQFF.